These T cell receptor beta chains were read from a single sample in a study of OX40 agonist ivuxolimab in advanced cancers. The data were produced by immunoSEQ multiplex PCR, yet TCRdb's version contains in-frame clones alone and is incomplete. In the table there are about 58,000 clones, around 78% of which are singletons. Sample: CD4+ or CD8+ T cells sorted from blood, taken in a trial of the OX40 agonist ivuxolimab. The source is an adult with an advanced solid tumor such as melanoma, head and neck, liver or kidney cancer. Each CDR3 is given with its conserved first and last residue. The order of the fields is D gene, J gene, V gene, clone size, CDR3 protein, CDR3 DNA. A D gene is named only where the DNA matches it firmly. Size is omitted from some rows. Given values are once, few, many or a class for expanded clones.

TRBD2 TRBJ2-5 TRBV10-3 NA CAIGGTSGGARETQYF TGTGCCATCGGTGGGACTAGCGGGGGGGCGAGGGAGACCCAGTACTTC
NA TRBJ2-2 TRBV6-5 NA CASSYSTRGSGELFF TGTGCCAGCAGTTACTCGACTAGGGGGTCCGGGGAGCTGTTTTTT
NA TRBJ2-3 TRBV4-3 NA CASSQDGRRSADTQYF TGCGCCAGCAGCCAAGATGGTCGCAGGTCCGCAGATACGCAGTATTTT
NA TRBJ2-1 TRBV6-4 NA CASSDQEHNEQFF TGTGCCAGCAGTGACCAGGAGCACAATGAGCAGTTCTTC
NA TRBJ2-1 TRBV29-1 NA CSVSQGLVQFF TGCAGCGTCTCGCAGGGGTTAGTGCAGTTCTTC
NA TRBJ2-3 TRBV18 NA CASGRTVDTQYF TGTGCCAGCGGGCGGACGGTAGATACGCAGTATTTT
NA TRBJ2-6 TRBV7-9 NA CASSLRLGANVLTF TGTGCCAGCAGCTTAAGGCTTGGGGCCAACGTCCTGACTTTC
NA TRBJ1-2 TRBV5-1 few CASSPGSVGYTF TGCGCCAGCAGCCCCGGGTCGGTTGGCTACACCTTC
TRBD2 TRBJ2-5 TRBV19 NA CASTPGGKQETQYF TGTGCCAGTACCCCCGGGGGGAAGCAAGAGACCCAGTACTTC
TRBD2 TRBJ2-3 TRBV6-4 medium-sized CASSGTSGGADTQYF TGTGCCAGCTCCGGGACTAGCGGGGGGGCAGATACGCAGTATTTT
TRBD2 TRBJ2-5 TRBV13 NA CASSPRRGVEETQYF TGTGCCAGCAGCCCGAGGCGGGGGGTAGAAGAGACCCAGTACTTC
NA TRBJ1-1 TRBV5-1 NA CASSLGSGDTEAFF TGCGCCAGCAGCTTGGGGTCCGGGGACACTGAAGCTTTCTTT
TRBD1 TRBJ1-6 TRBV10-1 NA CASNRQGADTYNSPLHF TGCGCCAGCAATAGGCAGGGGGCCGACACCTATAATTCACCCCTCCACTTT
NA TRBJ1-1 TRBV4-1 NA CASSQEAMNTEAFF TGCGCCAGCAGCCAAGAGGCCATGAACACTGAAGCTTTCTTT
NA TRBJ2-3 TRBV9 NA CASSKRDRRLDTQYF TGTGCCAGCAGCAAGCGGGACAGGAGATTAGATACGCAGTATTTT
TRBD1 TRBJ1-6 TRBV7-2 NA CASSPQGGNSPLHF TGTGCCAGCAGCCCACAGGGGGGTAATTCACCCCTCCACTTT
NA TRBJ2-3 TRBV30 NA CAWSPGDTQYF TGTGCCTGGAGTCCAGGGGATACGCAGTATTTT
TRBD1 TRBJ2-3 TRBV19 NA CASKLGTGSTDTQYF TGTGCCAGCAAATTAGGGACAGGGAGCACAGATACGCAGTATTTT
NA TRBJ1-1 TRBV10-3 few CAISRGQANTEAFF TGTGCCATCAGTAGGGGACAAGCGAACACTGAAGCTTTCTTT
TRBD2 TRBJ2-3 TRBV27 NA CASSLLGGGSTDTQYF TGTGCCAGCAGTTTATTGGGCGGGGGAAGCACAGATACGCAGTATTTT
TRBD2 TRBJ2-3 TRBV7-2 NA CASSLGGGPTDTQYF TGTGCCAGCAGCTTGGGCGGGGGTCCGACAGATACGCAGTATTTT
NA TRBJ2-2 TRBV6-5 few CASSLGMNAGELFF TGTGCCAGCAGTCTGGGTATGAACGCCGGGGAGCTGTTTTTT
NA TRBJ1-2 TRBV6-5 NA CASSYSGVVGYGYTF TGTGCCAGCAGTTATAGTGGGGTCGTCGGCTATGGCTACACCTTC
NA TRBJ2-1 TRBV2 NA CASRATERGEQFF TGTGCCAGCAGAGCGACGGAAAGGGGTGAGCAGTTCTTC
TRBD1 TRBJ1-3 TRBV19 few CASSIDGTGDSGNTIYF TGTGCCAGTAGTATCGACGGGACAGGGGACTCTGGAAACACCATATATTTT
TRBD1 TRBJ1-5 TRBV19 NA CASSLGDRGLSNQPQHF TGTGCCAGTAGCCTAGGGGACAGGGGGCTTAGCAATCAGCCCCAGCATTTT
NA TRBJ1-1 TRBV6-5 NA CASRGGAVNTEAFF TGTGCCAGCAGGGGGGGGGCCGTGAACACTGAAGCTTTCTTT
NA TRBJ2-1 TRBV2 NA CASSELGSYNEQFF TGTGCCAGCAGTGAGCTGGGCTCCTACAATGAGCAGTTCTTC
NA TRBJ1-2 TRBV7-2 NA CASSVVGGVDGYTF TGTGCCAGCAGCGTAGTTGGGGGTGTGGATGGCTACACCTTC
TRBD1 TRBJ1-6 TRBV18 once CASSQGQADYYSPLHF TGTGCCAGCTCACAAGGACAGGCGGACTACTATTCACCCCTCCACTTT
TRBD2 TRBJ2-7 TRBV7-2 NA CASSLDGTSGAYEQYF TGTGCCAGCAGCTTAGACGGGACTAGCGGGGCGTACGAGCAGTACTTC
TRBD1 TRBJ1-2 TRBV7-3 NA CASSSGQGHGYTF TGTGCCAGCAGCTCCGGACAGGGGCATGGCTACACCTTC
NA TRBJ2-1 TRBV5-1 NA CASSWEGESSYNEQFF TGCGCCAGCAGCTGGGAGGGGGAAAGCTCCTACAATGAGCAGTTCTTC
NA TRBJ1-6 TRBV2 NA CASSEQLSSYNSPLHF TGTGCCAGCAGTGAACAGCTCAGCTCCTATAATTCACCCCTCCACTTT
NA TRBJ1-6 TRBV11-3 NA CASSLDQGGSSYNSPLHF TGTGCCAGCAGCTTAGATCAGGGAGGCAGCTCCTATAATTCACCCCTCCACTTT
TRBD2 TRBJ2-5 TRBV28 NA CASTLSGGETQYF TGTGCCAGCACTCTTAGCGGGGGAGAGACCCAGTACTTC
TRBD1 TRBJ2-6 TRBV7-9 few CASSYITGAGANVLTF TGTGCCAGCAGCTATATTACAGGGGCTGGGGCCAACGTCCTGACTTTC
NA TRBJ2-3 TRBV7-2 NA CASVPGRITDTQYF TGTGCCAGCGTTCCGGGGAGAATCACAGATACGCAGTATTTT
NA TRBJ1-2 TRBV6-5 NA CASSIRTEGNYGYTF TGTGCCAGCAGTATCCGGACAGAGGGAAACTATGGCTACACCTTC
NA TRBJ2-2 TRBV29-1 once CSVGPNTGELFF TGCAGCGTTGGACCGAACACCGGGGAGCTGTTTTTT
NA TRBJ1-5 TRBV7-2 NA CASSPKVDGSQHF TGTGCCAGCAGCCCAAAGGTGGACGGGAGCCAGCATTTT
NA TRBJ1-2 TRBV5-4 once CASSFSRLVYGYTF TGTGCCAGCAGCTTCTCTAGGCTCGTATATGGCTACACCTTC
TRBD2 TRBJ2-3 TRBV25-1 NA CASSETLAGDTDTQYF TGTGCCAGCAGTGAGACCCTAGCGGGAGACACAGATACGCAGTATTTT
NA TRBJ1-5 TRBV2 few CASRLSSGNQPQHF TGTGCCAGCAGGCTGAGTTCCGGCAATCAGCCCCAGCATTTT
NA TRBJ1-5 TRBV10-3 NA CAISESLIHQPQHF TGTGCCATCAGTGAGTCGTTAATTCATCAGCCCCAGCATTTT
NA TRBJ2-7 TRBV7-2 NA CASSSHQGYEQYF TGTGCCAGCAGTTCACACCAGGGGTACGAGCAGTACTTC
NA TRBJ1-1 TRBV7-2 NA CASSVERQGGTEAFF TGTGCCAGCAGCGTAGAGAGGCAGGGAGGGACTGAAGCTTTCTTT
NA TRBJ1-2 TRBV5-1 NA CASSLGGASVLGYTF TGCGCCAGCAGCTTGGGAGGGGCCTCGGTACTAGGGTACACCTTC
TRBD1 TRBJ2-2 TRBV29-1 NA CSAKKGQGPSNTGELFF TGCAGCGCAAAAAAGGGACAGGGGCCCTCGAACACCGGGGAGCTGTTTTTT
TRBD1 TRBJ1-1 TRBV10-3 NA CAIRDRADTEAFF TGTGCCATCAGGGACAGGGCGGACACTGAAGCTTTCTTT
NA TRBJ1-3 TRBV28 NA CASSGTGSGNTIYF TGTGCCAGCAGTGGGACGGGCTCTGGAAACACCATATATTTT
NA TRBJ2-7 TRBV4-2 NA CASSQGSYEQYF TGTGCCAGCAGCCAAGGAAGCTACGAGCAGTACTTC
NA TRBJ2-2 TRBV7-8 few CASSPFRVANTGELFF TGTGCCAGCAGCCCGTTTCGGGTTGCGAACACCGGGGAGCTGTTTTTT
TRBD1 TRBJ2-3 TRBV19 NA CASSIETGRDTQYF TGTGCCAGTAGTATCGAGACAGGGCGAGATACGCAGTATTTT
TRBD1 TRBJ1-2 TRBV6-5 NA CASSPPEGAGGYTF TGTGCCAGCAGTCCGCCCGAGGGGGCTGGGGGCTACACCTTC
TRBD2 TRBJ2-7 TRBV28 NA CASSSGTIVYEQYF TGTGCCAGCAGTTCCGGGACTATTGTTTACGAGCAGTACTTC
NA TRBJ1-3 TRBV5-1 NA CASSGGNTIYF TGCGCCAGCAGCGGGGGAAACACCATATATTTT